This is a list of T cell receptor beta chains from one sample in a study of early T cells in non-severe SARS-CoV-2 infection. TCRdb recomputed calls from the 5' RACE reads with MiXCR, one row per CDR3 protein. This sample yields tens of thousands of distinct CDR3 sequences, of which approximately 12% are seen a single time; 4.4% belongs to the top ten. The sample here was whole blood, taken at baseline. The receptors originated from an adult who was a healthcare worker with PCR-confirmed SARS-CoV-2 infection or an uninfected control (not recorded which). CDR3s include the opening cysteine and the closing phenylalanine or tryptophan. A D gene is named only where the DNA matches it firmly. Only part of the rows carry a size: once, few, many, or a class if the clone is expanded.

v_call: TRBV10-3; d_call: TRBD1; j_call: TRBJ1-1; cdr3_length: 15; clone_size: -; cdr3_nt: TGTGCCATCACCGGGACAGGGGGCCCTAACACTGAAGCTTTCTTT; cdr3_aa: CAITGTGGPNTEAFF
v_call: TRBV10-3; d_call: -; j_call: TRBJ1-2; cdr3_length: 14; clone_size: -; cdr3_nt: TGTGCCATCAGTGAGACCCCGGACAGCTATGGCTACACCTTC; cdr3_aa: CAISETPDSYGYTF
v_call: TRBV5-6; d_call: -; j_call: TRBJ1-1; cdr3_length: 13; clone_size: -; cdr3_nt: TGTGCCAGCAGCTCCCTGAGGGGGACTGAAGCTTTCTTT; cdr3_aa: CASSSLRGTEAFF
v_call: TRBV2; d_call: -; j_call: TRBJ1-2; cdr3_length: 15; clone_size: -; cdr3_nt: TGTGCCAGCAGTGAACTTGCCAGGGGAGGGTATGGCTACACCTTC; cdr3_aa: CASSELARGGYGYTF
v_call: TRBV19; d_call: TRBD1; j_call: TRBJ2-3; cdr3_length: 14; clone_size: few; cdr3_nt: TGTGCCAGTAGGAGGACAGGGAACACAGATACGCAGTATTTT; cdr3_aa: CASRRTGNTDTQYF
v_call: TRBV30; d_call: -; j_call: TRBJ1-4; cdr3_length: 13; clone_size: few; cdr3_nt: TGTGCCTTGACCTTCCATACTAATGAAAAACTGTTTTTT; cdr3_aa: CALTFHTNEKLFF
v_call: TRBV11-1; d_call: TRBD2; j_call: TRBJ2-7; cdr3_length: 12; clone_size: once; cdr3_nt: TGTGCCAGCAGCTTAACTAGCGGGAAGCAGTACTTC; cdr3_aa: CASSLTSGKQYF
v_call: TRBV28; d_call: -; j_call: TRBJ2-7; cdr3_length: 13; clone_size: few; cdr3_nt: TGTGCCAGCAGGGGTAAGAGCTCCTACGAGCAGTACTTC; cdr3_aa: CASRGKSSYEQYF
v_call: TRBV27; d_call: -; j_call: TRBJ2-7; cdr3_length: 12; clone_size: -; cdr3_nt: TGTGTCAAGTGGGTAGGATCCCACGAGCAGTACTTC; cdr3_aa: CVKWVGSHEQYF
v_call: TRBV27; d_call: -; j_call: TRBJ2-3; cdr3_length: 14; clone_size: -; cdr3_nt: TGTGCCAGCACCCAAGGCACTGGGGCAGATACGCAGTATTTT; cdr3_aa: CASTQGTGADTQYF
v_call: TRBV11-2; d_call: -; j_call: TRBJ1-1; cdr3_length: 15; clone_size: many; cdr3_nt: TGTGCCAGCAGCTTACGAAAATTCCTAAACACTGAAGCTTTCTTT; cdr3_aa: CASSLRKFLNTEAFF
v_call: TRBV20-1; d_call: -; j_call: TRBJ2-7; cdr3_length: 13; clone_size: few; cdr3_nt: TGCAGTGCTAGAGGAGGGAGCTCCTACGAGCAGTACTTC; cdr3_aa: CSARGGSSYEQYF
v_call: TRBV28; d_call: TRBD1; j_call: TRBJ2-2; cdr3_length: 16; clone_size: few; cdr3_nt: TGTGCCAGCAGTCGAGGGACAGGGGGCTTCACCGGGGAGCTGTTTTTT; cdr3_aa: CASSRGTGGFTGELFF
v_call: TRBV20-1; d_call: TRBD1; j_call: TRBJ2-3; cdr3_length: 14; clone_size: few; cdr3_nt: TGCAGTGCTAGTGGGGACAGGAGCACAGATACGCAGTATTTT; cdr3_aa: CSASGDRSTDTQYF
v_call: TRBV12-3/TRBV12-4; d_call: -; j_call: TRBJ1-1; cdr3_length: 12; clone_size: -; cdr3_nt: TGTGCCAGCAGTTTCAGGAACACTGAAGCTTTCTTT; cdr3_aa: CASSFRNTEAFF
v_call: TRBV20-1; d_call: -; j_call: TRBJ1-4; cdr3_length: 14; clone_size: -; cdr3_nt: TGCAGTGTTAGGGGAAGCGGAACTAATGAAAAACTGTTTTTT; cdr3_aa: CSVRGSGTNEKLFF
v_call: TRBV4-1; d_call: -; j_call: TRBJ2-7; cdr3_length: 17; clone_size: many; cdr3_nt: TGCGCCAGCAGCCACCGGGAGGACAGTACCTTCGGGTACGAGCAGTACTTC; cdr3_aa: CASSHREDSTFGYEQYF
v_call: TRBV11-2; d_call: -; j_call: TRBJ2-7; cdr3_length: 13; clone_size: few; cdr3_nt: TGTGCCAGCAGCCACGGGGTAGCCTACGAGCAGTACTTC; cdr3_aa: CASSHGVAYEQYF
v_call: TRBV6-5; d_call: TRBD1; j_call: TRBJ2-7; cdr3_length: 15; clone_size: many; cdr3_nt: TGTGCCAGCAGTTACTCAGGGACAGGGGAGGCCGAGCAGTACTTC; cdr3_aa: CASSYSGTGEAEQYF
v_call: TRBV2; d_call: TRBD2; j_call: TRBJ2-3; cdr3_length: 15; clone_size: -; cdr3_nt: TGTGCCAGTCGGCCCGGAGCGGGGTCCTGGGATACGCAGTATTTT; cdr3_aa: CASRPGAGSWDTQYF
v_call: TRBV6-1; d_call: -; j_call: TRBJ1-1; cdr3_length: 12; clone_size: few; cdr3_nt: TGTGCCAGCAGTCCTCGGGCCGGTGAAGCTTTCTTT; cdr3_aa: CASSPRAGEAFF
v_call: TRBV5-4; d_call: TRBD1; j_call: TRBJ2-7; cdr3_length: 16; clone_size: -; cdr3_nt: TGTGCCAGCAGCCGGGACAGGGGCCCTATCTCCTACGAGCAGTACTTC; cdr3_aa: CASSRDRGPISYEQYF
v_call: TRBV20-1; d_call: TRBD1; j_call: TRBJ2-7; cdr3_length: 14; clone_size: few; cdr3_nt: TGCAGTGCTGCTCCTCCAGGGGGTAGGTACGAGCAGTACTTC; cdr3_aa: CSAAPPGGRYEQYF
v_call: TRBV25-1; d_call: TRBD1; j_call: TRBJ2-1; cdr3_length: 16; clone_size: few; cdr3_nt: TGTGCCAGCAGTGGCTTGGGACAGGTGTTCTACAATGAGCAGTTCTTC; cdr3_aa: CASSGLGQVFYNEQFF
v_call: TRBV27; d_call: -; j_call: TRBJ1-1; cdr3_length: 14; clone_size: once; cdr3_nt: TGTGCCAGCAGTTTAGGGCGGTATAACACTGAAGCTTTCTTT; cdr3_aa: CASSLGRYNTEAFF
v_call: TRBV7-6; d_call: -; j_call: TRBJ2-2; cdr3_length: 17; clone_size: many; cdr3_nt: TGTGCCAGCAGCCCAATCCCCCGGGGGTCGAACACCGGGGAGCTGTTTTTT; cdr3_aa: CASSPIPRGSNTGELFF
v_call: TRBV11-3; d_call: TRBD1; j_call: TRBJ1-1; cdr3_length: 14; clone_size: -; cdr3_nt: TGTGCCAGCAGCTTCCGACAGGGGAAGACTGAAGCTTTCTTT; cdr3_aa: CASSFRQGKTEAFF
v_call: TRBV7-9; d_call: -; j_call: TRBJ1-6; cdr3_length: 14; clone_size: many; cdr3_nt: TGTGCCAGCAGCTTAGAGGGAAATAATTCACCCCTCCACTTT; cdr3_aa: CASSLEGNNSPLHF
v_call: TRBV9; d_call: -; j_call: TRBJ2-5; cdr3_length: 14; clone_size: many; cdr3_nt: TGTGCCAGCAGCGTAAGGGACTTCCAAGAGACCCAGTACTTC; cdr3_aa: CASSVRDFQETQYF
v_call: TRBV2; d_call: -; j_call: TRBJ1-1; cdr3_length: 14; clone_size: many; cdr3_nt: TGTGCCAGCAGCGGACCAGGGGCACCTCATGAAGCTTTCTTT; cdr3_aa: CASSGPGAPHEAFF
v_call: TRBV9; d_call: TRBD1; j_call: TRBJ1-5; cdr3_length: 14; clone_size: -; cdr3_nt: TGTGCCAGCAGCGTTGGGGACAGGGGACAGCCCCAGCATTTT; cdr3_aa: CASSVGDRGQPQHF
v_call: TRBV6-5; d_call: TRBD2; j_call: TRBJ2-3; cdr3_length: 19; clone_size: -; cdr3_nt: TGTGCCAGCAGTTACGGGGGAACGGGTACTAGCGGGAGGTTCAATACGCAGTATTTT; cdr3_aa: CASSYGGTGTSGRFNTQYF
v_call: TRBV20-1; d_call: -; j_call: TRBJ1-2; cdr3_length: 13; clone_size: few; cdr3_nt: TGCAGTGCCATCCCCACAGGTGGCTATGGCTACACCTTC; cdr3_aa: CSAIPTGGYGYTF
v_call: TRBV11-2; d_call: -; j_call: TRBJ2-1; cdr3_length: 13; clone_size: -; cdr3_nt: TGTGCCAGCAACGACTCCCCTTACAATGAGCAGTTCTTC; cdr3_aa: CASNDSPYNEQFF
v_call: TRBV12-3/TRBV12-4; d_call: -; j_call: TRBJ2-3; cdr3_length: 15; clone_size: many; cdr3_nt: TGTGCCAGCAGTCCTCTCTGGCGGACCACAGATACGCAGTATTTT; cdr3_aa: CASSPLWRTTDTQYF
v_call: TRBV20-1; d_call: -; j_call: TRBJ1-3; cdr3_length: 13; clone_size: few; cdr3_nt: TGCAGTGCCGCACAGGGACCTGGAAACACCATATATTTT; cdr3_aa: CSAAQGPGNTIYF
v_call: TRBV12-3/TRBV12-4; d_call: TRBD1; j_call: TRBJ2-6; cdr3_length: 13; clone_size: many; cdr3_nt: TGTGCCAGCACCACGGACAGGATCAACGTCCTGACTTTC; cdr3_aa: CASTTDRINVLTF